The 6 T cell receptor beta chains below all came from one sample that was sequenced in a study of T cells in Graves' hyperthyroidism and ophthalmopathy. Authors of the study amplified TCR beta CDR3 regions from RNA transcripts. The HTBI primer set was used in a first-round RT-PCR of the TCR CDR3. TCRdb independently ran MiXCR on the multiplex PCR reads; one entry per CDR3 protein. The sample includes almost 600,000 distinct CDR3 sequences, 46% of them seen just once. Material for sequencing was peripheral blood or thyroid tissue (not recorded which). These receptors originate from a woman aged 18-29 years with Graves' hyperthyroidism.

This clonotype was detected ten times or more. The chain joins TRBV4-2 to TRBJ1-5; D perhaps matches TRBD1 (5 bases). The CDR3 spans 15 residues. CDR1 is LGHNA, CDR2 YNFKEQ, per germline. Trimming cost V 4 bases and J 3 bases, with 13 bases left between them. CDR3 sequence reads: CASSPHDSNNQPQHF. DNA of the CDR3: TGTGCCAGCAGCCCCCACGACAGTAACAATCAGCCCCAGCATTTT.

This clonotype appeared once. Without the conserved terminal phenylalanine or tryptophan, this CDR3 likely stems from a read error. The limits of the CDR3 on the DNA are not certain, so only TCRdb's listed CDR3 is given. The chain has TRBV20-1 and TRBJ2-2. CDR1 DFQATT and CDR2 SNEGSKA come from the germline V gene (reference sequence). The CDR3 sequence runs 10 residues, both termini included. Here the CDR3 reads CSAMTYQHVV.

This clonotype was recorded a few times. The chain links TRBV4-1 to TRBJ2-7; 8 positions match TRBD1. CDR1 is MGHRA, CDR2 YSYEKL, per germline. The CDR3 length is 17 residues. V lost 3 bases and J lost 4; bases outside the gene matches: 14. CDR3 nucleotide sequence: TGCGCCAGCAGCCATCCCTTAAAGGGACAGGCGAATTACGAGCAGTACTTC. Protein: CASSHPLKGQANYEQYF.

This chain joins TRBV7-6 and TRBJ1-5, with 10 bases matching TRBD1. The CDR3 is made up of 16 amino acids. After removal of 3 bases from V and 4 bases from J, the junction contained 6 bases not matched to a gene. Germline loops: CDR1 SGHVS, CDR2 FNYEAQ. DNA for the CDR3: TGTGCCAGCAGCTTGGGACAGGGGTTACGAAATCAGCCCCAGCATTTT. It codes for CASSLGQGLRNQPQHF. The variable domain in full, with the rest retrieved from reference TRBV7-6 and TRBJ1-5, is GAGVSQSPRYKVTKRGQDVALRCDPISGHVSLYWYRQALGQGPEFLTYFNYEAQQDKSGLPNDRFSAERPEGSISTLTIQRTEQRDSAMYRCASSLGQGLRNQPQHFGDGTRLSIL.

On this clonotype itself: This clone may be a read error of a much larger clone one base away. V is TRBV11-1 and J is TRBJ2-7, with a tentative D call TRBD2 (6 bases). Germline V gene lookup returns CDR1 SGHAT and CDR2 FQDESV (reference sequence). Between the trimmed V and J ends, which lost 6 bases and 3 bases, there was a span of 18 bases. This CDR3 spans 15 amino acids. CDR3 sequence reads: CASSPPLARVYEQYF. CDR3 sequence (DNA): TGTGCCAGCAGTCCCCCTCTAGCGAGGGTCTACGAGCAGTACTTC.

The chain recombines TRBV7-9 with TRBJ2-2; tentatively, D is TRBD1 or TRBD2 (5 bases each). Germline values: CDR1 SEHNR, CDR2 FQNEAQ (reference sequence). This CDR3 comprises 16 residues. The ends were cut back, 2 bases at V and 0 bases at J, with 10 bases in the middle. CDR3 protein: CASSLRGTANTGELFF. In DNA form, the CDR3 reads TGTGCCAGCAGCTTACGGGGCACCGCGAACACCGGGGAGCTGTTTTTT.